One sample yielded the 25 T cell receptor beta chains listed below, sequenced in a study of CD8 T cells in Susac syndrome. Reverse transcription of about 0.45 to 1 ug RNA was carried out with random hexamers. In TCRdb, the immunoSEQ multiplex PCR reads were re-called with MiXCR into one record per CDR3 protein. The sample consists of 45,000 to 55,000 distinct CDR3 sequences, over 85% of them appearing once. Sequenced input: CD8+ T cells from PBMCs. The receptors come from a human donor in good health.

The chain joins TRBV5-8 to TRBJ2-3; 10 bases fit TRBD2. Germline assignment: CDR1 SGHTS and CDR2 YDEGEE. This CDR3 is 15 amino acids long. Trimming took 3 bases from V and 5 from J; bases not matched to a gene: 6. CDR3 nucleotide sequence: TGTGCCAGCAGCTCAGTAGCGGGAGGCCAAGATACGCAGTATTTT. Translating gives CASSSVAGGQDTQYF.

The V call is TRBV7-9, the J call TRBJ2-7; TRBD1 agrees at 7 bases. The CDR3 covers 13 residues. CDR1 and CDR2 (germline): SEHNR, FQNEAQ (reference sequence). V dropped 9 bases and J dropped 4; count of bases not matched to a gene: 9. The CDR3 bases are TGTGCCAGTCGGGACAGCGGTAATTACGAGCAGTACTTC. Amino acid sequence: CASRDSGNYEQYF.

This rearrangement joins TRBV2 to TRBJ2-7; D possibly corresponds to TRBD2 (5 bases). V was shortened by 2 bases and J by 2 bases, with 13 bases between the two germline ends. The CDR3 has 15 amino acids. Germline V gives CDR1 SNHLY, CDR2 FYNNEI. The CDR3 nucleotides read TGTGCCAGCAGTGAACTTGGACTGAGGCCCTACGAGCAGTACTTC. This gives the protein CASSELGLRPYEQYF.

This sequence joins TRBV28 and TRBJ1-2; a possible D gene is TRBD1 (5 bases). There are 15 residues in the CDR3. With 3 bases removed from V and 3 bases from J, the gap between germline ends came to 14 bases. Per germline, CDR1 MDHEN and CDR2 SYDVKM. The CDR3 protein is CASSFTRRGDYGYTF. The DNA for the CDR3 is TGTGCCAGCAGTTTTACCCGGAGAGGGGACTATGGCTACACCTTC.

The chain is built from TRBV2 and TRBJ2-3, with D uncertain. The CDR3 is 14 residues long. With 1 base removed from V and 2 bases from J, the gap between germline ends came to 7 bases. Germline lookup yields CDR1 SNHLY and CDR2 FYNNEI. This CDR3 is CASSEGRTTDTQYF. The CDR3 DNA reads TGTGCCAGCAGTGAAGGCAGGACCACAGATACGCAGTATTTT.

The rearrangement uses TRBV29-1 and TRBJ1-1; no firm D call. The CDR3 is 11 amino acids. Germline V gives CDR1 SQVTM, CDR2 ANQGSEA. V was pared by 3 bases and J by 1 base, with 3 bases between. The CDR3 nucleotides read TGCAGCGTTGATAGGAACACTGAAGCTTTCTTT. It encodes CSVDRNTEAFF.

The rearrangement links TRBV28 to TRBJ2-1, with 7 bases that match TRBD1. This CDR3 comprises 16 residues. Germline values: CDR1 MDHEN, CDR2 SYDVKM. Trimming took 3 bases from V and 2 from J; bases not matched to a gene: 7. Here the CDR3 reads CASSFEWQGAYNEQFF. The CDR3, as DNA: TGTGCCAGCAGTTTTGAGTGGCAGGGGGCCTACAATGAGCAGTTCTTC.

The chain is built from TRBV5-1 and TRBJ1-2; D not certain. Trimming left V 0 bases short and J 2 bases short, with 5 bases between. Per germline, CDR1 SGHRS and CDR2 YFSETQ. The CDR3 is made up of 13 amino acids. The CDR3 sequence: CASSLATNYGYTF. The CDR3 DNA reads as TGCGCCAGCAGCTTGGCCACAAACTATGGCTACACCTTC.

The CDR3 DNA is TGTGCCAGCAGACCACTCGGAAGCTCCTACGAGCAGTACTTC. This encodes CASRPLGSSYEQYF. The chain combines TRBV6-2 or TRBV6-3 with TRBJ2-7, with D hard to call. This CDR3 spans 14 amino acids. V was shortened by 6 bases and J by 0 bases, with 12 bases between the two germline ends. In germline, CDR1 is MNHEY, CDR2 SVGEGT.

This chain links TRBV7-9 with TRBJ2-7; D not certain. Trimming cost V 7 bases and J 1 base, with 17 bases left between them. The CDR3 consists of 15 residues. Germline V gives CDR1 SEHNR, CDR2 FQNEAQ (reference sequence). The CDR3 nucleotides are TGTGCCAGCAACGACGGGTCAGTACTTTCCTACGAGCAGTACTTC. Protein sequence: CASNDGSVLSYEQYF.

The chain combines TRBV2 with TRBJ1-1; 7 nucleotides align to TRBD1. Trimming took 5 bases from V and 6 from J; bases not matched to a gene: 6. The CDR3 has 13 amino acids. The germline CDR1 and CDR2 sequences are SNHLY and FYNNEI. CDR3 residues: CASSSQGGAEAFF. CDR3 sequence (DNA): TGTGCCAGCAGTTCTCAGGGGGGTGCTGAAGCTTTCTTT.

The chain is built from TRBV3-1 and TRBJ2-1; tentatively, D is TRBD1 (6 bases). Deletions cut 0 bases from V and 6 bases from J, with 12 bases between. The CDR3 length is 15 residues. The germline CDR1 and CDR2 sequences are LGHDT and YNNKEL (reference sequence). Here the CDR3 DNA reads TGTGCCAGCAGCCAAGAGGCAGGACAGATCAATGAGCAGTTCTTC. Translated: CASSQEAGQINEQFF.

The chain links TRBV7-9 to TRBJ2-1, with D perhaps matching TRBD1 or TRBD2 (5 bases each). The CDR3 length is 15 residues. The V and J ends lost 1 base and 7 bases respectively, with 14 bases between them. The V gene's germline CDR1 is SEHNR and CDR2 FQNEAQ (reference sequence). The CDR3 is CASSLVVGALNEQFF. CDR3 DNA sequence: TGTGCCAGCAGCTTAGTGGTCGGGGCCTTAAATGAGCAGTTCTTC.

V usage is TRBV5-1 and J usage is TRBJ2-1; 9 bases agree with TRBD2. This CDR3 is 14 amino acids long. V dropped 2 bases and J dropped 6; count of bases not matched to a gene: 3. From germline, CDR1 is SGHRS and CDR2 YFSETQ. DNA of the CDR3: TGCGCCAGCAGCTTAATTAGCGGGAGCAATGAGCAGTTCTTC. Amino acid sequence: CASSLISGSNEQFF.

V usage is TRBV2 and J usage is TRBJ1-1; D not certain. Trimming removed 6 bases at V and 4 bases at J, with 15 bases between. In germline, CDR1 is SNHLY, CDR2 FYNNEI. The CDR3 is 14 residues long. The CDR3 nucleotides are TGTGCCAGCAGGGCCCGCGGGGTCGGCACTGAAGCTTTCTTT. It is translated as CASRARGVGTEAFF.

This clonotype appeared once. The gene calls are TRBV2 and TRBJ2-7, with D possibly being TRBD1 (5 bases). Germline lookup yields CDR1 SNHLY and CDR2 FYNNEI. Trimming removed 6 bases from V and 6 bases from J, with 18 bases in between. The CDR3 totals 14 residues. CDR3 loop: CASRTTEGEGEQYF. In DNA form, the CDR3 reads TGTGCCAGCAGAACGACTGAAGGGGAAGGCGAGCAGTACTTC.

This rearrangement joins TRBV19 to TRBJ1-1; 9 nucleotides agree with TRBD1. CDR1 is LNHDA and CDR2 is SQIVND in the germline V gene (reference sequence). The J segment lost 3 bases and the V segment lost 3 bases, leaving 5 bases of the junction unmatched. The CDR3 has 15 amino acids. CDR3: CASSIEQGAYTEAFF. The DNA of the CDR3 is TGTGCCAGTAGTATCGAACAGGGGGCGTACACTGAAGCTTTCTTT.

This clonotype appeared once. J is TRBJ2-3 and V is TRBV6-6; a possible D gene is TRBD2 (5 bases). V lost 4 bases to trimming and J lost 0 bases, with 11 bases between them. Germline CDR1 and CDR2: MNHNY and SVGAGI (reference sequence). This CDR3 region has 15 residues. The CDR3 protein is CASSFGSVSTDTQYF. CDR3 coding DNA: TGTGCCAGCAGTTTTGGTAGCGTAAGCACAGATACGCAGTATTTT.

This clonotype was recorded once. V is TRBV2 and J is TRBJ2-7; TRBD2 aligns across 9 bases. J gave up 2 bases and V 2 bases, and 7 bases lay outside the gene matches. The CDR3 length is 16 residues. In germline, CDR1 is SNHLY, CDR2 FYNNEI. As DNA, the CDR3 is TGTGCCAGCAGTGAACGGCTAGCGGGGACAGCCTACGAGCAGTACTTC. Translated: CASSERLAGTAYEQYF. The whole variable domain, filled in from reference TRBV2 and TRBJ2-7, reads EPEVTQTPSHQVTQMGQEVILRCVPISNHLYFYWYRQILGQKVEFLVSFYNNEISEKSEIFDDQFSVERPDGSNFTLKIRSTKLEDSAMYFCASSERLAGTAYEQYFGPGTRLTVT.

This chain connects TRBV9 to TRBJ1-1; a weak D match, TRBD1 (5 bases). V lost 0 bases, J lost 3 bases, and 15 bases lay in between. The CDR3 is 16 amino acids. The germline CDR1 and CDR2 sequences are SGDLS and YYNGEE. The CDR3 reads CASSVDTGGGDTEAFF. The CDR3 nucleotides are TGTGCCAGCAGCGTAGACACAGGCGGGGGGGACACTGAAGCTTTCTTT.

This chain connects TRBV27 to TRBJ2-7; the D gene is possibly TRBD1 (5 bases). CDR3 length: 12 amino acids. The V gene lost 6 bases and the J gene lost 2 bases, with 8 bases spanning the gap. CDR1 MNHEY and CDR2 SMNVEV come from the germline V gene (reference sequence). Written as DNA, the CDR3 is TGTGCCAGCAGCCCGGACACCTACGAGCAGTACTTC. This codes for CASSPDTYEQYF.

CDR3 loop: CASSRQGQETQYF. The CDR3 nucleotides are TGTGCCAGCAGTAGACAGGGCCAAGAGACCCAGTACTTC. The rearrangement uses TRBV6-5 and TRBJ2-5, with TRBD1 matching over 7 bases. V trimming: 5 bases; J trimming: 1 base; junction bases outside the gene matches: 1. The CDR3 runs to 13 residues. Germline V gene data show CDR1 as MNHEY and CDR2 as SVGAGI.

The chain combines TRBV5-6 with TRBJ2-1, with unresolved D. Trimming shortened V by 1 base and J by 0 bases, and 8 bases separated the two germline ends. The CDR3 consists of 15 residues. The germline V gene has CDR1 SGHDT and CDR2 YYEEEE. Here the CDR3 DNA reads TGTGCCAGCAGCTTGATGTCGAGCTCCTACAATGAGCAGTTCTTC. This codes for CASSLMSSSYNEQFF.

The chain combines TRBV27 with TRBJ1-1; no clear D. Germline V gene sequence: CDR1 MNHEY, CDR2 SMNVEV (reference sequence). The CDR3 sequence is 13 residues long. Trimming stripped 3 bases from V and 1 base from J, with 6 bases between. For the CDR3, the DNA is TGTGCCAGCAGTTTGTACGGGAACACTGAAGCTTTCTTT. Protein: CASSLYGNTEAFF.

This clonotype was detected once. The genes are TRBV29-1 and TRBJ2-5; unclear D gene. Per germline, CDR1 SQVTM and CDR2 ANQGSEA. The length of the CDR3 is 13 residues. The ends were cut back, 7 bases at V and 4 bases at J, with 16 bases in the middle. The CDR3 here is CSAVPPTTETQYF. DNA for the CDR3: TGCAGCGCTGTCCCTCCGACGACAGAGACCCAGTACTTC.